This T cell receptor (beta chain) was retrieved from a study of CD8+CD57+ T cells in acquired aplastic anemia. Whole-study context: Sorted CD4+ and CD8+ cells gave a mean 3.2 ug DNA, range 0.2 to 27.4 ug. Notes on the study in general: Controls and patients did not differ significantly in CD8+ Simpson's diversity. There were over 25 CD8+ CDR3 sequences that occurred in both patients and controls.

TCR beta VDJ and CDR3 were profiled, and genomic DNA was the template. TCRdb passed the reads through MiXCR, listing each CDR3 protein once. The table lists under 200,000 distinct CDR3 sequences, 45% to 55% of them singletons. For this clonotype: Antigen specificity is unknown.

Germline V gives CDR1 DFQATT, CDR2 SNEGSKA (reference sequence). V lost 4 bases and J lost 5, with 14 bases in between. The CDR3 runs to 13 residues. For sequencing, patients were chosen who had shown expansion of CD8+CD57+ cells by flow cytometry. Acquired aplastic anemia of severe grade affected all patients. The sample comprised sorted CD4+, CD8+, or CD8+CD57+ T cells (not recorded which) from PBMCs. The rearrangement joins TRBV20-1 to TRBJ1-2; D is uncertain. This sequence was found in a human donor with aplastic anemia. This chain's CDR3 is CSAIKATAYGYTF. The DNA for the CDR3 is TGCAGTGCTATTAAGGCGACCGCATATGGCTACACCTTC.